Listed below are T cell receptor beta chains from one sample, sequenced in a study of control samples from healthy donors and cancer patients. Here immunoSEQ multiplex PCR was the method, and the copy in TCRdb shows in-frame clones only, minus some. The data hold about 220,000 clones, with 90% to 95% observed a single time. Sequenced input: blood. The receptors come from a man in his forties or fifties in good health. CDR3s include the opening cysteine and the closing phenylalanine or tryptophan. The order of the fields is D gene, V gene, J gene, clone size, CDR3 DNA, CDR3 protein. The D gene is left open where the match is weak. Rows give clone size only sometimes, using once, few, many, or a class for an expanded clone.

d_call: .
v_call: TRBV3-1/TRBV3-2
j_call: TRBJ1-2
clone_size: .
cdr3_nt: TGTGCCAGCAGCCAAGAAGGCGGGCAGTATGGCTACACCTTC
cdr3_aa: CASSQEGGQYGYTF

d_call: TRBD2
v_call: TRBV5-4
j_call: TRBJ2-7
clone_size: .
cdr3_nt: TGTGCCAGCAGCTTAGGACTAGCGGGGGCCGCCTACGAGCAGTACTTC
cdr3_aa: CASSLGLAGAAYEQYF

d_call: TRBD2
v_call: TRBV7-2
j_call: TRBJ2-5
clone_size: .
cdr3_nt: TGTGCCAGCAGCTTATATTCTAGCGGGGATGGGACCCAGTACTTC
cdr3_aa: CASSLYSSGDGTQYF

d_call: .
v_call: TRBV18
j_call: TRBJ1-2
clone_size: .
cdr3_nt: TGTGCCAGCTCACCACCGATCAGGGAGGCTGGCTACACCTTC
cdr3_aa: CASSPPIREAGYTF

d_call: .
v_call: TRBV19
j_call: TRBJ2-7
clone_size: .
cdr3_nt: TGTGCCAGTAGTATTGGGCAGGCCTACGAGCAGTACTTC
cdr3_aa: CASSIGQAYEQYF

d_call: .
v_call: TRBV5-6
j_call: TRBJ1-2
clone_size: .
cdr3_nt: TGTGCCAGCAGCCCCCAGAGGGTCGGCTACACCTTC
cdr3_aa: CASSPQRVGYTF

d_call: .
v_call: TRBV5-1
j_call: TRBJ1-6
clone_size: .
cdr3_nt: TGCGCCAGCAGCTTGATCGGGGGTGAGTCACCCCTCCACTTT
cdr3_aa: CASSLIGGESPLHF

d_call: .
v_call: TRBV24-1
j_call: TRBJ1-4
clone_size: .
cdr3_nt: TGTGCCACCAGTGACTACAGGACAACTAATGAAAAACTGTTTTTT
cdr3_aa: CATSDYRTTNEKLFF

d_call: .
v_call: TRBV5-6
j_call: TRBJ1-1
clone_size: .
cdr3_nt: TGTGCCAGCAGCTTCGGCACCTTAAGCACTGAAGCTTTCTTT
cdr3_aa: CASSFGTLSTEAFF

d_call: .
v_call: TRBV27
j_call: TRBJ1-6
clone_size: .
cdr3_nt: TGTGCCAGCAGTTTATCGAGGGCCAATTCACCCCTCCACTTT
cdr3_aa: CASSLSRANSPLHF

d_call: .
v_call: TRBV7-2
j_call: TRBJ2-5
clone_size: .
cdr3_nt: TGTGCCAGCAGCTTATTGGGCCCCGAAGAGACCCAGTACTTC
cdr3_aa: CASSLLGPEETQYF

d_call: TRBD1
v_call: TRBV28
j_call: TRBJ1-4
clone_size: once
cdr3_nt: TGTGCCAGCACCCGACAGGGCCCTAATGAAAAACTGTTTTTT
cdr3_aa: CASTRQGPNEKLFF

d_call: .
v_call: TRBV3-1/TRBV3-2
j_call: TRBJ2-7
clone_size: .
cdr3_nt: TGTGCCAGCAGCCAAGCCGGTGGACCATCCTACGAGCAGTACTTC
cdr3_aa: CASSQAGGPSYEQYF

d_call: .
v_call: TRBV19
j_call: TRBJ1-5
clone_size: .
cdr3_nt: TGTGCCAGTACGGCGGGGGATAGGCAGCCCCAGCATTTT
cdr3_aa: CASTAGDRQPQHF

d_call: .
v_call: TRBV19
j_call: TRBJ2-5
clone_size: .
cdr3_nt: TGTGCCAGTAGTATAACTCACAGGCAAGAGACCCAGTACTTC
cdr3_aa: CASSITHRQETQYF

d_call: TRBD1
v_call: TRBV7-2
j_call: TRBJ1-4
clone_size: .
cdr3_nt: TGTGCCAGCAGCCCAGGGGGCGGTTTGGATGAAAAACTGTTTTTT
cdr3_aa: CASSPGGGLDEKLFF

d_call: .
v_call: TRBV19
j_call: TRBJ1-1
clone_size: .
cdr3_nt: TGTGCCAGTAATAGGCAGGCCCACCTGAACACTGAAGCTTTCTTT
cdr3_aa: CASNRQAHLNTEAFF

d_call: .
v_call: TRBV6-6
j_call: TRBJ2-2
clone_size: .
cdr3_nt: TGTGCCAGCAGTTTAATAGGGGGTAACACCGGGGAGCTGTTTTTT
cdr3_aa: CASSLIGGNTGELFF

d_call: .
v_call: TRBV6-5
j_call: TRBJ2-2
clone_size: .
cdr3_nt: TGTGCCAGCATACTCATCGCGAACACCGGGGAGCTGTTTTTT
cdr3_aa: CASILIANTGELFF

d_call: .
v_call: TRBV5-8
j_call: TRBJ2-2
clone_size: .
cdr3_nt: TGTGCCAGCAGCGACTGGACCGTTGACGCCGGGGAGCTGTTTTTT
cdr3_aa: CASSDWTVDAGELFF

d_call: .
v_call: TRBV7-2
j_call: TRBJ1-2
clone_size: .
cdr3_nt: TGTGCCAGCAGCCCGGAGTCCCCTAACTATGGCTACACCTTC
cdr3_aa: CASSPESPNYGYTF

d_call: TRBD1
v_call: TRBV2
j_call: TRBJ1-2
clone_size: .
cdr3_nt: TGTGCCAGCAGGGTGGGACAGACATCCTATGGCTACACCTTC
cdr3_aa: CASRVGQTSYGYTF

d_call: TRBD1
v_call: TRBV6-1
j_call: TRBJ1-5
clone_size: .
cdr3_nt: TGTGCCAGCAGTGATCCAGGGGGCTTGGGGAATCAGCCCCAGCATTTT
cdr3_aa: CASSDPGGLGNQPQHF

d_call: .
v_call: TRBV28
j_call: TRBJ1-2
clone_size: once
cdr3_nt: TGTGCCAGCAGCTTCGGGACAAACTCCTATGGCTACACCTTC
cdr3_aa: CASSFGTNSYGYTF

d_call: TRBD2
v_call: TRBV7-2
j_call: TRBJ2-7
clone_size: .
cdr3_nt: TGTGCCAGCAGCCCCTTTCGGCGGGGGAGATCCTACGAGCAGTACTTC
cdr3_aa: CASSPFRRGRSYEQYF

d_call: .
v_call: TRBV5-4
j_call: TRBJ1-2
clone_size: .
cdr3_nt: TGTGCCAGCAGCGCCCGGGACCCAATTACGTATGGCTACACCTTC
cdr3_aa: CASSARDPITYGYTF

d_call: .
v_call: TRBV5-4
j_call: TRBJ1-2
clone_size: .
cdr3_nt: TGTGCCAGCAGCCCCCTATCGGGACTTAACTATGGCTACACCTTC
cdr3_aa: CASSPLSGLNYGYTF